A selection of T cell receptor beta chains follows, all from one sample in a study of STAT3 mutations in large granular lymphocyte leukemia. Sequencing was performed with immunoSEQ multiplex PCR; in TCRdb, only in-frame clones are kept and a portion is missing. The sample carries about 39,000 clones, about 81% recorded once. The source material was PBMCs. Receptor source: a human donor with T large granular lymphocyte leukemia. Some clones in this sample may be carry-over from other donors' samples. The CDR3 runs from the conserved cysteine through the conserved F or W. The order of the fields is J gene, clone size, D gene, V gene, CDR3 DNA, CDR3 protein. D genes are given only for firm matches. Only some rows state a clone size, as once, few, many or a class for expanded clones.

j_call: TRBJ1-1; clone_size: .; d_call: .; v_call: TRBV5-6; cdr3_nt: TGTGCCAGCAGCTTGGTTGGGGCGGGCACTGAAGCTTTCTTT; cdr3_aa: CASSLVGAGTEAFF
j_call: TRBJ2-5; clone_size: .; d_call: .; v_call: TRBV5-6; cdr3_nt: TGTGCCAGCAGCTCCCTAGAGACCCAGTACTTC; cdr3_aa: CASSSLETQYF
j_call: TRBJ1-2; clone_size: .; d_call: .; v_call: TRBV20-1; cdr3_nt: TGCAGTGCTAGGGTTGGCTATGGCTACACCTTC; cdr3_aa: CSARVGYGYTF
j_call: TRBJ1-6; clone_size: few; d_call: TRBD1; v_call: TRBV19; cdr3_nt: TGTGCCAGTAGTATGACAGGGGTCACCTATAATTCACCCCTCCACTTT; cdr3_aa: CASSMTGVTYNSPLHF
j_call: TRBJ1-5; clone_size: .; d_call: .; v_call: TRBV28; cdr3_nt: TGTGCCAGCAGTCCCCTCAGAGGGACCCAGCATTTT; cdr3_aa: CASSPLRGTQHF
j_call: TRBJ2-3; clone_size: .; d_call: .; v_call: TRBV19; cdr3_nt: TGTGCCAGTAGTTTGGACTGGAGCACAGATACGCAGTATTTT; cdr3_aa: CASSLDWSTDTQYF
j_call: TRBJ1-3; clone_size: .; d_call: .; v_call: TRBV28; cdr3_nt: TGTGCCAGCAGTTTACCTCCAGGGACCTCTGGAAACACCATATATTTT; cdr3_aa: CASSLPPGTSGNTIYF
j_call: TRBJ1-2; clone_size: .; d_call: TRBD1; v_call: TRBV4-3; cdr3_nt: TGCGCCAGCAGCCAAGATCGGCTTCGGGACAGCTGGGAACACACCTTC; cdr3_aa: CASSQDRLRDSWEHTF
j_call: TRBJ2-4; clone_size: .; d_call: TRBD2; v_call: TRBV7-9; cdr3_nt: TGTGCCAGCAGCCCCCTCGCTAGCGGTAAAAACATTCAGTACTTC; cdr3_aa: CASSPLASGKNIQYF
j_call: TRBJ2-1; clone_size: .; d_call: .; v_call: TRBV19; cdr3_nt: TGTGCCAGTAGCCCGACAGTCAGTAACTCCTACAATGAGCAGTTCTTC; cdr3_aa: CASSPTVSNSYNEQFF
j_call: TRBJ1-2; clone_size: once; d_call: .; v_call: TRBV4-3; cdr3_nt: TGCGCCAGCAGCCAAGATAACAGGGCTGTGGGCTACACCTTC; cdr3_aa: CASSQDNRAVGYTF
j_call: TRBJ1-5; clone_size: .; d_call: .; v_call: TRBV19; cdr3_nt: TGTGCCAGTAGTATAGGTGGGATCCCTGGCCAGCCCCAGCATTTT; cdr3_aa: CASSIGGIPGQPQHF
j_call: TRBJ1-6; clone_size: .; d_call: .; v_call: TRBV27; cdr3_nt: TGTGCCAGCACGGTTGGGGACTACTATAATTCACCCCTCCACTTT; cdr3_aa: CASTVGDYYNSPLHF
j_call: TRBJ1-6; clone_size: .; d_call: .; v_call: TRBV2; cdr3_nt: TGTGCCAGCAGTGAGGGCAGAAATTCACCCCTCCACTTT; cdr3_aa: CASSEGRNSPLHF
j_call: TRBJ2-3; clone_size: .; d_call: .; v_call: TRBV10-1; cdr3_nt: TGCGCCAGCAGTGAGTCGGGGCAAGATACGCAGTATTTT; cdr3_aa: CASSESGQDTQYF